These 27 T cell receptor beta chains originate from one sample sequenced in a study of cytomegalovirus exposure and HLA in healthy donors. The PCR employed 60 Vbeta primers together with 13 Jbeta primers. Only in-frame clones appear in the TCRdb table, and some are missing; sequencing was by immunoSEQ multiplex PCR. This table has about 140,000 clones, 79% appearing once. Source material: PBMCs. These receptors originate from a middle-aged man in good health and CMV-seropositive.

The V and J genes are TRBV29-1 and TRBJ2-2; a possible D gene is TRBD2 (5 bases). Germline CDR1 SQVTM, CDR2 ANQGSEA. The CDR3 extends over 12 amino acids. V lost 7 bases, J lost 1 base, and 7 bases lay in between. CDR3 loop: CSGRWNTGELFF. In DNA, the CDR3 is TGCAGCGGGAGGTGGAACACCGGGGAGCTGTTTTTT.

The chain links TRBV7-2 to TRBJ1-1; no clear D gene. Trimming shortened V by 1 base and J by 5 bases, and 11 bases separated the two germline ends. Germline CDR1 and CDR2: SGHTA and FQGNSA. This CDR3 has 14 amino acids. The CDR3 sequence: CASSLESGVTEAFF. CDR3 DNA sequence: TGTGCCAGCAGCTTAGAGTCCGGGGTAACTGAAGCTTTCTTT.

V is TRBV28 and J is TRBJ1-3, with TRBD1 identical over 8 bases. The CDR3 totals 16 residues. The germline V gene has CDR1 MDHEN and CDR2 SYDVKM. J was trimmed by 4 bases and V by 4 bases; bases with no gene match: 9. The CDR3 DNA follows: TGTGCCAGCAGTTGGACAGGGAACTACGCAGGAAACACCATATATTTT. The encoded protein is CASSWTGNYAGNTIYF.

The chain links TRBV28 to TRBJ1-1; TRBD1 aligns across 10 bases. The CDR3 extends over 12 amino acids. J was trimmed by 5 bases and V by 11 bases; bases with no gene match: 5. Germline CDR1 MDHEN, CDR2 SYDVKM. CDR3 DNA sequence: TGTGCCGGCCGGACAGGGGGGACTGAAGCTTTCTTT. Translating gives CAGRTGGTEAFF.

V gene TRBV6-1 combines with J gene TRBJ2-1, with a weak D call TRBD1 (5 bases). Germline V gives CDR1 MNHNS, CDR2 SASEGT. The CDR3 is made up of 11 amino acids. CDR3 loop: CAGARLHEQFF. As DNA, the CDR3 is TGTGCTGGGGCACGGCTTCATGAGCAGTTCTTC.

J is TRBJ1-2 and V is TRBV7-6; a possible D gene is TRBD1 (6 bases). Germline CDR1 SGHVS, CDR2 FNYEAQ. The CDR3 sequence is 16 residues long. Trimming pared 0 bases from V and 2 bases from J, leaving 13 bases between. The CDR3 reads CASSLAAGAANYGYTF. CDR3 DNA sequence: TGTGCCAGCAGCTTAGCGGCAGGGGCGGCCAACTATGGCTACACCTTC.

Notes on this clone: Other DNA sequences within the sample encode an identical CDR3. Here the CDR3 DNA reads TGCAGTGCTAGGGCGGCCTACGAGCAGTACTTC. Translated: CSARAAYEQYF. The chain recombines TRBV20-1 with TRBJ2-7; D is ambiguous. V lost 3 bases to trimming and J lost 2 bases, with 5 bases between them. In germline, CDR1 is DFQATT, CDR2 SNEGSKA (reference sequence). The CDR3 is 11 residues long.

CDR3 region: CASSDSYEQYF. The CDR3 coding sequence is TGTGCCAGCAGTGACTCCTACGAGCAGTACTTC. The chain carries TRBV2 and TRBJ2-5; D gene uncertain. The end of the DNA is better explained by TRBJ2-7, so the J call may be wrong. CDR1 is SNHLY, CDR2 FYNNEI, per germline. CDR3 length: 11 amino acids.

This rearrangement joins TRBV7-6 to TRBJ1-4; D is possibly TRBD1 (5 bases). V was cut by 5 bases and J by 7 bases, with 17 bases left in between. There are 15 residues in the CDR3. Germline V gene data show CDR1 as SGHVS and CDR2 as FNYEAQ. CDR3 loop: CASSPAGGWSEKLFF. Written as DNA, the CDR3 is TGTGCCAGCAGCCCCGCGGGGGGTTGGAGTGAAAAACTGTTTTTT. The entire variable domain, with the rest obtained from reference TRBV7-6 and TRBJ1-4, is as follows: GAGVSQSPRYKVTKRGQDVALRCDPISGHVSLYWYRQALGQGPEFLTYFNYEAQQDKSGLPNDRFSAERPEGSISTLTIQRTEQRDSAMYRCASSPAGGWSEKLFFGSGTQLSVL.

The chain has TRBV10-1 and TRBJ1-1; TRBD1 might be the D (5 bases). The V and J ends lost 4 bases and 3 bases respectively, with 9 bases between them. There are 13 residues in the CDR3. Germline CDR1 is WNHNN and CDR2 is SYGVQD (reference sequence). CDR3 in amino acids: CASSGGSDTEAFF. The CDR3 DNA reads as TGCGCCAGCAGTGGGGGCTCAGACACTGAAGCTTTCTTT.

The chain carries TRBV2 and TRBJ2-7, with TRBD1 identical over 8 bases. The CDR3 covers 12 residues. Germline trimming cut 6 bases from V and 11 bases from J; bases unmatched to any gene: 9. Germline V gene sequence: CDR1 SNHLY, CDR2 FYNNEI. The DNA of the CDR3 is TGTGCCAGCAGCACAGGACAGGGTTCGGAGTACTTC. The encoded protein is CASSTGQGSEYF.

This chain connects TRBV20-1 to TRBJ2-7; no definite D call. The ends were cut back, 4 bases at V and 1 base at J, with 5 bases in the middle. Germline loops: CDR1 DFQATT, CDR2 SNEGSKA (reference sequence). The CDR3 is 11 residues long. CDR3 sequence reads: CSAMRSYEQYF. Here the CDR3 DNA reads TGCAGTGCTATGCGGTCCTACGAGCAGTACTTC.

The chain carries TRBV9 and TRBJ2-2; TRBD2 agrees at 7 bases. In germline, CDR1 is SGDLS, CDR2 YYNGEE. J gave up 1 base and V 6 bases, and 0 bases lay outside the gene matches. The CDR3 sequence is 13 residues long. CDR3 sequence: CASTGGNTGELFF. The CDR3 DNA reads as TGTGCCAGCACGGGAGGGAACACCGGGGAGCTGTTTTTT.

This chain connects TRBV27 to TRBJ1-3; D perhaps matches TRBD1 (5 bases). V lost 4 bases and J lost 1, with 8 bases in between. CDR3 length equals 14 residues. CDR1 is MNHEY, CDR2 SMNVEV, per germline (reference sequence). DNA for the CDR3: TGTGCCAGCAGTTCCAGGGTATCTGGAAACACCATATATTTT. Amino acids: CASSSRVSGNTIYF.

V gene TRBV5-8 combines with J gene TRBJ1-6, with D possibly TRBD1 on 6 matching bases. This CDR3 has 15 residues. Germline V gene data show CDR1 as SGHTS and CDR2 as YDEGEE. V was pared by 4 bases and J by 8 bases, with 16 bases between. The CDR3 region is CASSPGQTSHSPLHF. CDR3 coding DNA: TGTGCCAGCAGCCCCGGACAGACGTCCCATTCACCCCTCCACTTT.

This chain links TRBV11-2 with TRBJ2-1, with 8 bases aligning to TRBD2. The CDR3 consists of 16 residues. Germline values: CDR1 SGHAT, CDR2 FQNNGV. V lost 1 base to trimming and J lost 5 bases; unmatched junction nucleotides: 7. CDR3 region: CASSLAPREGDNEQFF. CDR3 DNA: TGTGCCAGCAGCTTAGCACCCCGGGAGGGGGACAATGAGCAGTTCTTC.

The rearrangement links TRBV29-1 to TRBJ1-2; 8 nucleotides align to TRBD1. The CDR3 is 11 residues long. The ends lost 3 bases at V and 8 bases at J; junction bases unmatched: 2. The germline V gene has CDR1 SQVTM and CDR2 ANQGSEA. The CDR3, as DNA: TGCAGCGTTGACAGGGGGCACGGCTACACCTTC. Its protein product is CSVDRGHGYTF.

This clone was counted a single time. In DNA, the CDR3 is TGTGCCAGCAGTTTAGTTGGACTAGCGGGCGGGTATCCCAGCTCCTACGAGCAGTACTTC. Amino acids: CASSLVGLAGGYPSSYEQYF. J is TRBJ2-7 and V is TRBV27, with 11 bases that match TRBD2. CDR1 is MNHEY and CDR2 is SMNVEV in the germline V gene (reference sequence). The V segment lost 2 bases and the J segment 0 bases; nucleotides outside the gene matches: 15. This CDR3 is built from 20 residues.

The chain is built from TRBV6-5 and TRBJ2-7, with 9 bases identical to TRBD1. V shed 6 bases, J shed 3 bases, and the junction held 6 bases outside the gene matches. Germline loops: CDR1 MNHEY, CDR2 SVGAGI. This CDR3 has 14 amino acids. The CDR3 loop reads CASSLGTGHYEQYF. As DNA, the CDR3 is TGTGCCAGCAGCCTCGGGACAGGGCACTACGAGCAGTACTTC.

This clone appeared a few times. The rearrangement uses TRBV7-2 and TRBJ1-4, with D uncertain. Germline lookup yields CDR1 SGHTA and CDR2 FQGNSA. V was cut by 1 base and J by 0 bases, with 12 bases left in between. The CDR3 sequence is 17 residues long. The CDR3 nucleotides are TGTGCCAGCAGCTTAGTTTCTTGGAGCGCAACTAATGAAAAACTGTTTTTT. This gives the protein CASSLVSWSATNEKLFF. The variable domain in full, completed from reference TRBV7-2 and TRBJ1-4, reads GAGVSQSPSNKVTEKGKDVELRCDPISGHTALYWYRQSLGQGLEFLIYFQGNSAPDKSGLPSDRFSAERTGGSVSTLTIQRTQQEDSAVYLCASSLVSWSATNEKLFFGSGTQLSVL.

The chain recombines TRBV10-3 with TRBJ2-7; 7 bases match TRBD2. Per the germline V gene, CDR1 is ENHRY and CDR2 is SYGVKD. Germline trimming cut 3 bases from V and 2 bases from J; bases unmatched to any gene: 4. This CDR3 has 14 amino acids. CDR3 coding DNA: TGTGCCATCAGTGACTCTAGCGGAACCTACGAGCAGTACTTC. It specifies CAISDSSGTYEQYF.

V usage is TRBV19 and J usage is TRBJ2-7, with D perhaps matching TRBD2 (5 bases). The CDR3 is 14 residues long. The V end lost 3 bases, the J end lost 0 bases, and 9 bases lay between the germline ends. Germline V lookup: CDR1 LNHDA, CDR2 SQIVND (reference sequence). The CDR3 loop reads CASSIERSSYEQYF. In DNA form, the CDR3 reads TGTGCCAGTAGTATCGAGCGGAGCTCCTACGAGCAGTACTTC.

The chain combines TRBV7-2 with TRBJ2-1; TRBD2 aligns across 9 bases. This CDR3 is built from 16 residues. CDR1 and CDR2 (germline): SGHTA, FQGNSA. The V and J ends lost 5 bases and 5 bases, in that order; junction bases with no gene match: 10. CDR3 coding DNA: TGTGCCAGCAGCCCAGTGACTAGCGGAGCTGACAATGAGCAGTTCTTC. Translating it yields CASSPVTSGADNEQFF.

The V call is TRBV19, the J call TRBJ2-7; 12 nucleotides agree with TRBD2. This CDR3 region has 17 residues. CDR1 LNHDA and CDR2 SQIVND come from the germline V gene (reference sequence). V trimming: 4 bases; J trimming: 7 bases; junction bases outside the gene matches: 14. This chain's CDR3 is CASSTQLTSGSLKEQYF. CDR3 DNA sequence: TGTGCCAGTAGTACTCAACTGACTAGCGGGAGTTTGAAGGAGCAGTACTTC.

V gene TRBV15 combines with J gene TRBJ2-2; D call uncertain. The V gene's germline CDR1 is LNHNV and CDR2 YYDKDF (reference sequence). The CDR3 covers 14 residues. V was clipped by 0 bases and J by 4 bases, with 6 bases between them. CDR3 amino acids: CATSRDPVTGELFF. In DNA, the CDR3 is TGTGCCACCAGCAGAGATCCCGTCACCGGGGAGCTGTTTTTT.

This clone was seen a single time. V and J are TRBV6-6 and TRBJ1-6, with D tentatively TRBD1 (5 bases). Per the germline V gene, CDR1 is MNHNY and CDR2 is SVGAGI (reference sequence). Trimming stripped 2 bases from V and 10 bases from J, with 12 bases between. This CDR3 spans 14 amino acids. The CDR3 DNA reads TGTGCCAGCAGTTACGACAGCCTACGATCACCCCTCCACTTT. It yields the protein CASSYDSLRSPLHF.

The chain is built from TRBV7-3 and TRBJ2-2; 9 nucleotides line up with TRBD2. Germline CDR1 is SGHTA and CDR2 is FQGTGA. The CDR3 is 15 residues long. V shed 2 bases, J shed 4 bases, and the junction held 2 bases outside the gene matches. The DNA of the CDR3 is TGTGCCAGCAGCTTAGCGGGAGGGGGCACCGGGGAGCTGTTTTTT. This gives the protein CASSLAGGGTGELFF.